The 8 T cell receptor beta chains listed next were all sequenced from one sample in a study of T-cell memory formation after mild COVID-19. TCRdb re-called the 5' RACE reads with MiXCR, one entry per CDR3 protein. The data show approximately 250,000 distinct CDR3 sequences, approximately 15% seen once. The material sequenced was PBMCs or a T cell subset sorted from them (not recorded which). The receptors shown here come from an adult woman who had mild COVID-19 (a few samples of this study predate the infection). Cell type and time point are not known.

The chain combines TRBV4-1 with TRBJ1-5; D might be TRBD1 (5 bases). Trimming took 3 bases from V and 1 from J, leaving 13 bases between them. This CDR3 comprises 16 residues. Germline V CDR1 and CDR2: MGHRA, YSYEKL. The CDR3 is CASSHLGGLSNQPQHF. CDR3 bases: TGCGCCAGCAGCCACCTCGGGGGGTTGAGCAATCAGCCCCAGCATTTT.

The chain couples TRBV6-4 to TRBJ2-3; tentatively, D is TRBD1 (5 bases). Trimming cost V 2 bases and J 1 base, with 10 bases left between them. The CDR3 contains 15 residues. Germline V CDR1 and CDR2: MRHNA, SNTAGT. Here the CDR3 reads CASSDRGHRTDTQYF. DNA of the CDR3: TGTGCCAGCAGTGACAGGGGCCACCGCACAGATACGCAGTATTTT.

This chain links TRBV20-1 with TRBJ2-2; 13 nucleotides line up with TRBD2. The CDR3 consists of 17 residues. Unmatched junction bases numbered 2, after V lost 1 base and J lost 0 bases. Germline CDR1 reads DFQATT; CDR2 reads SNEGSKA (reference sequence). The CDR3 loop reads CSARGTSGGANTGELFF. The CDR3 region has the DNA TGCAGTGCTAGAGGGACTAGCGGGGGAGCGAACACCGGGGAGCTGTTTTTT.

CDR3 loop: CASTTRSLNSPLHF. In DNA form, the CDR3 reads TGTGCCAGCACCACGAGGAGCCTAAATTCACCCCTCCACTTT. The rearrangement joins TRBV6-1 to TRBJ1-6; D gene ambiguous. Trimming took 7 bases from V and 7 from J, leaving 14 bases between them. Per germline, CDR1 MNHNS and CDR2 SASEGT. The CDR3 extends over 14 amino acids.

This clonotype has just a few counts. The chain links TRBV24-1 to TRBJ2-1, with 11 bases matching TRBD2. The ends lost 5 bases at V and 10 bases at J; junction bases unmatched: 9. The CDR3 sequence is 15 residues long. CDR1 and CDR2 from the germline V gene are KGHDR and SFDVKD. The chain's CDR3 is CATSGVAGGPMEQFF. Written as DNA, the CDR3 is TGTGCCACCAGTGGGGTAGCGGGAGGGCCTATGGAGCAGTTCTTC.

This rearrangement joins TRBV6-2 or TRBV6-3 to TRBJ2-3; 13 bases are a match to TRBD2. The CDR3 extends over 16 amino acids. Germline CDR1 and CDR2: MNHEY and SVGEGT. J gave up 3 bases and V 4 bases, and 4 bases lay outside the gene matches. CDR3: CASSSPGLAGTDTQYF. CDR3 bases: TGTGCCAGCAGTTCCCCGGGACTAGCGGGGACAGATACGCAGTATTTT.

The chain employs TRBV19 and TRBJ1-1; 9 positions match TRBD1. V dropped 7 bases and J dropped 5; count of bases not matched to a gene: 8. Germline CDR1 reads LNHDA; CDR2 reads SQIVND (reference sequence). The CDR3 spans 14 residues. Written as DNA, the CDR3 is TGTGCCAGTAAGAGGGACAGGGTCGCGACTGAAGCTTTCTTT. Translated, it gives CASKRDRVATEAFF. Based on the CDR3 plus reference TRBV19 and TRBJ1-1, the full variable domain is DGGITQSPKYLFRKEGQNVTLSCEQNLNHDAMYWYRQDPGQGLRLIYYSQIVNDFQKGDIAEGYSVSREKKESFPLTVTSAQKNPTAFYLCASKRDRVATEAFFGQGTRLTVV.

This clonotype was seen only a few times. CDR3 residues: CASSLVTQRGTNEQFF. The CDR3 nucleotides are TGTGCCAGCAGCTTAGTCACGCAGCGGGGGACCAATGAGCAGTTCTTC. The genes are TRBV7-8 and TRBJ2-1; 8 positions agree with TRBD2. The CDR3 consists of 16 residues. Germline V gives CDR1 SGHVS, CDR2 FQNEAQ. Losses at the gene ends were 1 base for V and 6 bases for J; bases not matched to a gene: 8.